This TCR beta chain was retrieved from a study of response to subunit inactivated influenza vaccine. One entry per CDR3 protein, called by TCRdb with MiXCR from the RT-PCR reads. Of roughly 710,000 distinct CDR3 sequences in the sample, around 15% are singletons; the top ten hold about 7.4%. This clonotype was recorded many times. The sequence derives from a man in his forties or fifties who received an inactivated influenza vaccine. This material consisted of PBMCs from blood, taken less than 15 days before vaccination.

The CDR3 bases are TGCGCCAGCAGCCTGAACGAGAGGACACCTTTAACAGATACGCAGTATTTT. Protein: CASSLNERTPLTDTQYF. This rearrangement joins TRBV5-1 to TRBJ2-3, with D perhaps matching TRBD1 (5 bases). Trimming pared 4 bases from V and 3 bases from J, leaving 21 bases between. This CDR3 has 17 amino acids. CDR1 SGHRS and CDR2 YFSETQ come from the germline V gene.